This T cell receptor beta chain was sequenced in a study of early T cells in non-severe SARS-CoV-2 infection. V was pared by 1 base and J by 0 bases, with 8 bases between. CDR3 length: 15 amino acids. The germline CDR1 and CDR2 sequences are SGHRS and YFSETQ. From the 5' RACE reads, TCRdb called clonotypes with MiXCR, one entry per CDR3 protein. The data hold some 89,000 distinct CDR3 sequences, with about 10% observed a single time. This clonotype came up a few times. The specimen comprised whole blood, sampled at baseline. The chain has TRBV5-1 and TRBJ1-3; possible D gene TRBD1, 5 bases. The TCR was taken from an adult who was a healthcare worker with PCR-confirmed SARS-CoV-2 infection or an uninfected control (not recorded which). CDR3 sequence: CASSLQGSSGNTIYF. As DNA, the CDR3 is TGCGCCAGCAGCTTGCAGGGCAGCTCTGGAAACACCATATATTTT.